This T cell receptor (beta chain) derives from a study of long-term antiretroviral therapy in people with HIV. Study information: First collections came about a decade before the 2015 immediate-ART recommendation. Regarding the study as a whole: From the mid-2000s to the late 2010s, blood was obtained, possibly while participants received older ART regimens. Clones that had undergone expansion before ART prevailed in the repertoire throughout all time points.

This was the immunoSEQ v3.0 assay at survey level. TCRdb keeps only in-frame clones here, not all; method: immunoSEQ multiplex PCR. The table has 20,000 or so clones, roughly 72% seen once. Comments on this clone: Its target is unknown.

Germline loops: CDR1 SGHAT, CDR2 FQNNGV. With V trimmed by 1 base and J by 3 bases, 9 bases remained unmatched. The CDR3 has 17 residues. Every donor had one or more pre-ART and two or more post-ART PBMC samples. Material: unsorted PBMCs, obtained 2.2 years after starting antiretroviral therapy. The chain has TRBV11-2 and TRBJ2-5; 9 bases fit TRBD1. The TCR originated in a man aged 50 to 59 with HIV. CDR3 nucleotide sequence: TGTGCCAGCAGCTTAGCGCTAGGGACAGGGACGAAAGAGACCCAGTACTTC. Encoded protein: CASSLALGTGTKETQYF.